The 14 T cell receptor beta chains below were found in one sample sequenced in a study of circulating and synovial CD4+ cells in juvenile arthritis. The assay was immunoSEQ multiplex PCR, and TCRdb's table has in-frame clones only and misses some. The sample lists 30,000 to 40,000 clones, around 95% occurring once. Sequencing used CD4+ T cells from blood. Receptors originate from a human donor with juvenile idiopathic arthritis.

The chain joins TRBV4-1 to TRBJ2-6; D may be TRBD2 (6 bases). This CDR3 has 19 amino acids. CDR1 and CDR2 from the germline V gene are MGHRA and YSYEKL. V lost 0 bases to trimming and J lost 0 bases, with 15 bases between them. The CDR3 DNA reads TGCGCCAGCAGCCAAGATGTGCGGGGCGGGGTCTCTGGGGCCAACGTCCTGACTTTC. Its protein product is CASSQDVRGGVSGANVLTF.

This chain uses TRBV27 with TRBJ1-4; 10 bases map to TRBD1. Losses at the gene ends were 4 bases for V and 8 bases for J; bases not matched to a gene: 7. The CDR3 has 15 residues. Germline V gene data show CDR1 as MNHEY and CDR2 as SMNVEV (reference sequence). The CDR3 nucleotides are TGTGCCAGCAGTTCCCGGGACAGGGGCGAAGAAAAACTGTTTTTT. Encoded protein: CASSSRDRGEEKLFF. The full variable domain, in which reference TRBV27 and TRBJ1-4 provide the parts outside the CDR3, is EAQVTQNPRYLITVTGKKLTVTCSQNMNHEYMSWYRQDPGLGLRQIYYSMNVEVTDKGDVPEGYKVSRKEKRNFPLILESPSPNQTSLYFCASSSRDRGEEKLFFGSGTQLSVL.

The CDR3 protein is CASSRALAGAYEQYF. The CDR3 region has the DNA TGCGCCAGCAGCCGGGCCCTAGCGGGAGCCTACGAGCAGTACTTC. This rearrangement joins TRBV4-3 to TRBJ2-7, with 10 bases that match TRBD2. The ends lost 4 bases at V and 2 bases at J; junction bases unmatched: 5. Germline assignment: CDR1 LGHNA and CDR2 YSLEER. The CDR3 runs to 15 residues.

The chain combines TRBV30 with TRBJ1-5, with D unresolved. V was shortened by 2 bases and J by 0 bases, with 5 bases between the two germline ends. CDR1 and CDR2 from the germline V gene are GTSNPN and SVGIG (reference sequence). This CDR3 has 13 amino acids. CDR3: CAWSRDSNQPQHF. The DNA of the CDR3 is TGTGCCTGGAGTCGGGATAGCAATCAGCCCCAGCATTTT. The variable domain in full, with the rest retrieved from reference TRBV30 and TRBJ1-5, is SQTIHQWPATLVQPVGSPLSLECTVEGTSNPNLYWYRQAAGRGLQLLFYSVGIGQISSEVPQNLSASRPQDRQFILSSKKLLLSDSGFYLCAWSRDSNQPQHFGDGTRLSIL.

Concerning this clone: At one end the junction does not follow the germline gene, possibly because of a read error. The genes are TRBV6-1 and TRBJ2-3; weak D call: TRBD1 (6 bases). The germline CDR1 and CDR2 sequences are MNHNS and SASEGT. This CDR3 region has 13 residues. This CDR3 is CASSEARQGSENF. DNA of the CDR3: TGTGCCAGCAGTGAAGCGCGGCAGGGGTCGGAGAATTTT.

This chain links TRBV9 with TRBJ1-2, with no clear D. The CDR3 has 13 residues. The V gene's germline CDR1 is SGDLS and CDR2 YYNGEE. V shed 4 bases and J shed 0 bases, with 7 bases lying between them. CDR3 bases: TGTGCCAGCAGCAGAGGGCCTAACTATGGCTACACCTTC. It codes for CASSRGPNYGYTF.

This clone was detected a few times. The rearrangement joins TRBV14 to TRBJ1-3; a possible D gene is TRBD1 (5 bases). This CDR3 spans 14 amino acids. Germline-derived CDR1 and CDR2 are SGHDN and FVKESK. V shed 4 bases and J shed 4 bases, with 11 bases lying between them. CDR3 region: CASSLNYRGNTIYF. CDR3 DNA sequence: TGTGCCAGCAGCCTCAACTACAGGGGAAACACCATATATTTT.

The chain joins TRBV7-7 to TRBJ2-2; D not certain. This CDR3 spans 13 amino acids. Looked up from germline, CDR1 is SSHAT and CDR2 is FNYEAQ (reference sequence). V was pared by 0 bases and J by 5 bases, with 4 bases between. The chain's CDR3 is CASSLAETGELFF. CDR3 DNA sequence: TGTGCCAGCAGCTTAGCGGAGACCGGGGAGCTGTTTTTT. The entire variable domain, with the rest obtained from reference TRBV7-7 and TRBJ2-2, is as follows: GAGVSQSPRYKVTKRGQDVTLRCDPISSHATLYWYQQALGQGPEFLTYFNYEAQPDKSGLPSDRFSAERPEGSISTLTIQRTEQRDSAMYRCASSLAETGELFFGEGSRLTVL.

The chain has TRBV6-4 and TRBJ2-5; D may be TRBD1 (5 bases). Trimming took off 4 bases at V and 1 base at J, with 13 bases between the two ends. Germline assignment: CDR1 MRHNA and CDR2 SNTAGT. This CDR3 comprises 15 residues. The CDR3 DNA follows: TGTGCCAGCAGTGTATCAAGACAGTCCCAAGAGACCCAGTACTTC. The encoded protein is CASSVSRQSQETQYF.

The V gene is TRBV27, the J gene TRBJ2-7; 8 nucleotides align to TRBD1. The V segment lost 8 bases and the J segment 0 bases; nucleotides outside the gene matches: 9. Germline V gene sequence: CDR1 MNHEY, CDR2 SMNVEV (reference sequence). There are 15 residues in the CDR3. The CDR3 coding sequence is TGTGCCAGCCAATCCCAGACAGGGGTCTCCTACGAGCAGTACTTC. As protein: CASQSQTGVSYEQYF.

In its sample, this clone was seen a few times. V is TRBV4-1 and J is TRBJ1-3, with D maybe TRBD1 (5 bases). CDR3 size: 17 residues. Germline V gene sequence: CDR1 MGHRA, CDR2 YSYEKL. The V end was cut by 4 bases, the J end by 0 bases, with 16 bases between. The CDR3 protein is CASSPQGLLNSGNTIYF. The CDR3 nucleotides read TGCGCCAGCAGCCCCCAGGGCCTACTTAACTCTGGAAACACCATATATTTT.

V is TRBV15 and J is TRBJ1-2, with 9 bases matching TRBD1. The germline gives CDR1 LNHNV, CDR2 YYDKDF (reference sequence). This CDR3 comprises 14 residues. Unmatched junction bases numbered 9, after V lost 8 bases and J lost 5 bases. The CDR3 region is CATARQGVSYGYTF. The CDR3, as DNA: TGTGCCACCGCGCGACAGGGGGTATCATATGGCTACACCTTC.

The chain is built from TRBV29-1 and TRBJ2-3; D gene unclear. From germline, CDR1 is SQVTM and CDR2 ANQGSEA. The CDR3 loop spans 14 amino acids. Trimming removed 4 bases at V and 2 bases at J, with 13 bases between. The CDR3, as DNA: TGCAGCGTTGGCGGCCTGTTTGACACAGATACGCAGTATTTT. Translated: CSVGGLFDTDTQYF.

This chain links TRBV4-1 with TRBJ2-3; no firm D call. Trimming removed 0 bases at V and 3 bases at J, with 10 bases between. From germline, CDR1 is MGHRA and CDR2 YSYEKL. The CDR3 consists of 15 residues. CDR3 sequence reads: CASSQDLLETDTQYF. DNA of the CDR3: TGCGCCAGCAGCCAAGATCTTCTAGAAACAGATACGCAGTATTTT.